This T cell receptor beta chain derives from a study of shared clonotypes between healthy human individuals. Selected positively for CCR7 and CD45RO-negative, naive CD8 cells excluded terminally differentiated effector memory CD45RA+ cells. Caucasian adults residing in Nashville, Tennessee made up all the donors. A word on this clone: This same CDR3 is encoded by further DNA sequences in the sample.

Using immunoSEQ multiplex PCR, the repertoire was profiled, and TCRdb retains in-frame clones only, with some absent. The sample contains some 2,100,000 clones, about 92% of which appear only once. Germline V gene sequence: CDR1 MDHEN, CDR2 SYDVKM. CDR3 size: 14 residues. With V trimmed by 3 bases and J by 7 bases, 8 bases remained unmatched. J is TRBJ1-2 and V is TRBV28, with 7 nucleotides matching TRBD1. This TCR derives from a man between 18 and 29 years old in good health. Some clones in this sample may be carry-over from other donors' samples. Sequences were obtained from naive CD8+ T cells from PBMCs. The CDR3 DNA reads TGTGCCAGCAGTTTGAGAGGGGGCGGGCTTGGCTACACCTTC. Translating gives CASSLRGGGLGYTF.